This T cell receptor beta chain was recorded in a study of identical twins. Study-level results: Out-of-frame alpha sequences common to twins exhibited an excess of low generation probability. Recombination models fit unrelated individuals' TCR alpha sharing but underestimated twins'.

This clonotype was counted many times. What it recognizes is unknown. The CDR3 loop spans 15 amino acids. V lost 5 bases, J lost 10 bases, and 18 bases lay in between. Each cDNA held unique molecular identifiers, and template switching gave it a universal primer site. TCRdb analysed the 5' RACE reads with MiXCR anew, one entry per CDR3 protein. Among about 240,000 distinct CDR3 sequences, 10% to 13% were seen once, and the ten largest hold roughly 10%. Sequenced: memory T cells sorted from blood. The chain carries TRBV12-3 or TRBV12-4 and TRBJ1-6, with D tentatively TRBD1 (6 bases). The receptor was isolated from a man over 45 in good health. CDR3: CASSPGDKPLSPLHF. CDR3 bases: TGTGCCAGCAGTCCAGGGGACAAACCTCTCTCACCCCTCCACTTT.